Listed here are 20 T cell receptor beta chains from one sample, sequenced in a study of ipilimumab plus nivolumab after autologous stem cell transplantation. The assay was immunoSEQ multiplex PCR, and TCRdb's table has in-frame clones only and misses some. The sample shows some 6,100 clones, around 89% of them seen only once. The sample consisted of PBMCs, taken in a trial of ipilimumab plus nivolumab as post-transplant consolidation. These receptors originate from a female donor with multiple myeloma.

V and J are TRBV28 and TRBJ1-2, with D unresolved. This CDR3 spans 12 amino acids. Germline V gives CDR1 MDHEN, CDR2 SYDVKM. The V and J ends lost 7 bases and 7 bases respectively, with 13 bases between them. CDR3 sequence: CASTDRTSGYTF. The CDR3 DNA follows: TGTGCCAGCACCGACCGGACGTCTGGCTACACCTTC.

The genes are TRBV7-9 and TRBJ2-1; D call uncertain. CDR3 length: 15 amino acids. Germline CDR1 reads SEHNR; CDR2 reads FQNEAQ (reference sequence). The V end was cut by 1 base, the J end by 6 bases, with 13 bases between. The CDR3 region is CASSLGFNPVNEQFF. The CDR3, as DNA: TGTGCCAGCAGCTTAGGATTTAACCCCGTCAATGAGCAGTTCTTC.

The chain joins TRBV5-1 to TRBJ1-2; 7 bases line up with TRBD1. This CDR3 has 13 residues. After removal of 0 bases from V and 5 bases from J, the junction contained 1 base not matched to a gene. The germline gives CDR1 SGHRS, CDR2 YFSETQ. The CDR3 sequence is CASSLAGGYGYTF. DNA for the CDR3: TGCGCCAGCAGCTTGGCAGGGGGATATGGCTACACCTTC.

This sequence joins TRBV13 and TRBJ2-2; D unclear. V was pared by 2 bases and J by 1 base, with 2 bases between. CDR3 length: 13 residues. The V gene's germline CDR1 is PRHDT and CDR2 FYEKMQ (reference sequence). The CDR3 DNA follows: TGTGCCAGCAGCTTAAGGAACACCGGGGAGCTGTTTTTT. Translating gives CASSLRNTGELFF.

This chain connects TRBV7-9 to TRBJ2-1; D is undetermined. Deletions cut 1 base from V and 7 bases from J, with 5 bases between. The CDR3 sequence is 12 residues long. The germline gives CDR1 SEHNR, CDR2 FQNEAQ (reference sequence). The DNA of the CDR3 is TGTGCCAGCAGCTTAGGGGTGAATGAGCAGTTCTTC. Translating it yields CASSLGVNEQFF.

This sequence joins TRBV18 and TRBJ1-3, with D possibly TRBD1 on 5 matching bases. The CDR3 contains 14 residues. Germline V lookup: CDR1 KGHSH, CDR2 LQKENI. V gave up 3 bases and J gave up 1 base, with 7 bases separating them. CDR3 coding DNA: TGTGCCAGCTCACCTGGGGCTTCTGGAAACACCATATATTTT. This sequence encodes CASSPGASGNTIYF.

A note on this clone: The junction does not match germline at one end; this may be a read error. The V gene is TRBV5-1, the J gene TRBJ2-7; TRBD1 might be the D (6 bases). The CDR3 totals 12 residues. CDR1 is SGHRS and CDR2 is YFSETQ in the germline V gene. CDR3 loop: CASSLYRDEQYF. For the CDR3, the DNA is TGTGCCAGCAGCTTGTACAGGGACGAGCAGTACTTC.

The V call is TRBV6-5, the J call TRBJ2-5; perhaps D is TRBD1 or TRBD2 (6 bases each). CDR1 and CDR2 from the germline V gene are MNHEY and SVGAGI. The CDR3 extends over 16 amino acids. V lost 0 bases and J 5 bases, leaving 16 bases between the germline ends. CDR3 in amino acids: CASSYSSRGLGETQYF. DNA for the CDR3: TGTGCCAGCAGTTACTCGAGTCGGGGGCTCGGTGAGACCCAGTACTTC.

V usage is TRBV5-6 and J usage is TRBJ1-2, with TRBD1 as a possible D gene (5 bases). Trimming removed 0 bases at V and 0 bases at J, with 18 bases between. This CDR3 has 18 residues. Germline CDR1 is SGHDT and CDR2 is YYEEEE. CDR3 loop: CASSLDVRDPRANYGYTF. DNA for the CDR3: TGTGCCAGCAGCTTGGATGTAAGGGACCCCAGGGCTAACTATGGCTACACCTTC.

The genes are TRBV28 and TRBJ2-7, with 10 bases that match TRBD2. J gave up 4 bases and V 2 bases, and 2 bases lay outside the gene matches. There are 14 residues in the CDR3. Germline CDR1 reads MDHEN; CDR2 reads SYDVKM. For the CDR3, the DNA is TGTGCCAGCAGTTTACCAGCGGGAGGGTACGAGCAGTACTTC. This encodes CASSLPAGGYEQYF.

This clone was counted once. V gene TRBV7-2 combines with J gene TRBJ2-2, with TRBD2 matching 15 bases. Germline CDR1 and CDR2: SGHTA and FQGNSA. The trim removed 5 bases at V and 6 bases at J, leaving 4 bases unmatched. The CDR3 length is 16 residues. CDR3 DNA: TGTACCAGCAGCCGGACTAGCGGGAGGGCCGCCGGGGAGCTGTTTTTT. This sequence encodes CTSSRTSGRAAGELFF.

This clone was found once. One end of the junction fails to match germline, which may point to a read error. The chain combines TRBV7-7 with TRBJ2-7; D unresolved. Germline V CDR1 and CDR2: SSHAT, FNYEAQ (reference sequence). CDR3 length equals 13 residues. Written as DNA, the CDR3 is TGTGCTAGCAGCCCCGGCAGATCCTACGAGCAGTACTTC. Its protein product is CASSPGRSYEQYF. Complete variable domain (other parts from reference TRBV7-7 and TRBJ2-7): GAGVSQSPRYKVTKRGQDVTLRCDPISSHATLYWYQQALGQGPEFLTYFNYEAQPDKSGLPSDRFSAERPEGSISTLTIQRTEQRDSAMYRCASSPGRSYEQYFGPGTRLTVT.

This rearrangement joins TRBV19 to TRBJ2-1; D not certain. From germline, CDR1 is LNHDA and CDR2 SQIVND (reference sequence). Trimming cost V 3 bases and J 7 bases, with 4 bases left between them. This CDR3 contains 11 residues. CDR3 sequence: CASSMMNEQFF. For the CDR3, the DNA is TGTGCCAGTAGTATGATGAATGAGCAGTTCTTC. Full variable domain (rest looked up from reference TRBV19 and TRBJ2-1): DGGITQSPKYLFRKEGQNVTLSCEQNLNHDAMYWYRQDPGQGLRLIYYSQIVNDFQKGDIAEGYSVSREKKESFPLTVTSAQKNPTAFYLCASSMMNEQFFGPGTRLTVL.

This clone was seen only once. V and J are TRBV18 and TRBJ2-7; 12 bases fit TRBD2. This CDR3 contains 17 residues. Germline assignment: CDR1 KGHSH and CDR2 LQKENI. The V gene end was trimmed by 2 bases and the J gene end by 0 bases; junction bases not matched to a gene: 5. CDR3 bases: TGTGCCAGCTCACCAATACAGACTAGCGGGAGCTCCTACGAGCAGTACTTC. This codes for CASSPIQTSGSSYEQYF.

The chain joins TRBV11-2 to TRBJ2-7; no clear D. The length of the CDR3 is 14 residues. The germline V gene encodes CDR1 SGHAT and CDR2 FQNNGV. Trimming left V 5 bases short and J 0 bases short, with 11 bases between. Here the CDR3 reads CASSPSDNSYEQYF. CDR3 DNA: TGTGCCAGCAGCCCGTCCGACAACTCCTACGAGCAGTACTTC. Looking up the rest from reference TRBV11-2 and TRBJ2-7 gives the full variable domain: EAGVAQSPRYKIIEKRQSVAFWCNPISGHATLYWYQQILGQGPKLLIQFQNNGVVDDSQLPKDRFSAERLKGVDSTLKIQPAKLEDSAVYLCASSPSDNSYEQYFGPGTRLTVT.

The chain couples TRBV6-5 to TRBJ1-2; D may be TRBD1 (5 bases). From germline, CDR1 is MNHEY and CDR2 SVGAGI. V dropped 4 bases and J dropped 3 bases, with 15 bases sitting between them. This CDR3 comprises 15 residues. The CDR3 protein is CASSFAPLGDYGYTF. The CDR3 DNA sequence: TGTGCCAGCAGTTTCGCTCCACTAGGGGACTATGGCTACACCTTC.

The chain employs TRBV5-1 and TRBJ2-2; possibly TRBD2 for D (5 bases). CDR1 and CDR2 from the germline V gene are SGHRS and YFSETQ. V was trimmed by 2 bases and J by 4 bases, leaving 9 bases between them. The CDR3 is 14 residues long. The CDR3 spells CASSFGEITGELFF. Here the CDR3 DNA reads TGCGCCAGCAGCTTCGGGGAAATCACCGGGGAGCTGTTTTTT.

This chain links TRBV5-3 with TRBJ2-1; 14 positions agree with TRBD2. TRBV5-3 is noted as an ORF with a role that remains uncertain. The V gene end was trimmed by 3 bases and the J gene end by 0 bases; junction bases not matched to a gene: 2. The CDR3 sequence is 17 residues long. This CDR3 is CARSSGTSGSSYNEQFF. In nucleotides, the CDR3 is TGTGCCAGAAGCTCCGGGACTAGCGGGAGCTCCTACAATGAGCAGTTCTTC.

The chain has TRBV5-1 and TRBJ2-7; 8 bases are a match to TRBD1. CDR1 is SGHRS and CDR2 is YFSETQ in the germline V gene. The CDR3 extends over 13 amino acids. V lost 3 bases and J lost 5; bases outside the gene matches: 4. CDR3 region: CASSSGQGDEQYF. In nucleotides, the CDR3 is TGCGCCAGCAGCTCCGGACAGGGAGACGAGCAGTACTTC. The whole variable domain, filled in from reference TRBV5-1 and TRBJ2-7, reads KAGVTQTPRYLIKTRGQQVTLSCSPISGHRSVSWYQQTPGQGLQFLFEYFSETQRNKGNFPGRFSGRQFSNSRSEMNVSTLELGDSALYLCASSSGQGDEQYFGPGTRLTVT.

The chain joins TRBV5-1 to TRBJ2-7; TRBD2 agrees at 9 bases. V lost 0 bases, J lost 6 bases, and 7 bases stayed unmatched. The CDR3 extends over 15 amino acids. CDR1 SGHRS and CDR2 YFSETQ come from the germline V gene. In DNA, the CDR3 is TGCGCCAGCAGCTTGGATCCGGGACTAGCTGGCGAGCAGTACTTC. It translates to CASSLDPGLAGEQYF.